The 8 T cell receptor beta chains below were found in one sample sequenced in a study of monozygotic twins with inflammatory bowel disease. TCRdb re-called the 5' RACE reads; every CDR3 protein appears as one record, without DNA. The sample includes roughly 300,000 distinct CDR3 sequences. The sequencing sample was made of blood. The receptor source for this set is a human donor with ulcerative colitis or Crohn's disease, or a healthy co-twin of an affected twin (not recorded which).

The genes are TRBV5-1 and TRBJ2-5; TCRdb proposes TRBD2, but this gene call is untestable without DNA. There are 20 residues in the CDR3. From germline, CDR1 is SGHRS and CDR2 YFSETQ. The CDR3 sequence is CASSSLPKTISGAGRKTQYF.

This CDR3 is CASSPGRALDTQYF. The genes are TRBV12-3 or TRBV12-4 and TRBJ2-3; the TCRdb D gene call, TRBD2, has no DNA to confirm it. This CDR3 has 14 amino acids.

The chain links TRBV24-1 to TRBJ2-2. The V gene's germline CDR1 is KGHDR and CDR2 SFDVKD. This CDR3 region has 14 residues. The CDR3: CATSGIVNTGELFF.

V usage is TRBV12-3 or TRBV12-4 and J usage is TRBJ2-5; TCRdb's D call of TRBD2 is untestable without DNA. CDR3 size: 16 residues. CDR3 protein: CASSLARGGGSETQYF.

This chain links TRBV7-9 with TRBJ1-1. Germline-derived CDR1 and CDR2 are SEHNR and FQNEAQ (reference sequence). This CDR3 spans 15 amino acids. The CDR3 protein is CASSRDGHRSTEAFF. Variable domain in full (rest from reference TRBV7-9 and TRBJ1-1): DTGVSQNPRHKITKRGQNVTFRCDPISEHNRLYWYRQTLGQGPEFLTYFQNEAQLEKSRLLSDRFSAERPKGSFSTLEIQRTEQGDSAMYLCASSRDGHRSTEAFFGQGTRLTVV.

This chain links TRBV9 with TRBJ2-7; the D call of TRBD1 rests on TCRdb alone, since no DNA is present to check it. Germline CDR1 is SGDLS and CDR2 is YYNGEE. This CDR3 has 13 residues. The chain's CDR3 is CASSVASLGVQYF.

The chain uses TRBV5-1 and TRBJ2-1; TCRdb lists TRBD1, though no DNA is available to test this call. CDR1 and CDR2 from the germline V gene are SGHRS and YFSETQ. The CDR3 runs to 14 residues. The CDR3 region is CASSLVGQYNEQFF.

V is TRBV20-1 and J is TRBJ2-1; TCRdb proposes TRBD2, but this gene call is untestable without DNA. The CDR3 totals 14 residues. The V gene's germline CDR1 is DFQATT and CDR2 SNEGSKA (reference sequence). The chain's CDR3 is CSASPGLVGNEQFF.